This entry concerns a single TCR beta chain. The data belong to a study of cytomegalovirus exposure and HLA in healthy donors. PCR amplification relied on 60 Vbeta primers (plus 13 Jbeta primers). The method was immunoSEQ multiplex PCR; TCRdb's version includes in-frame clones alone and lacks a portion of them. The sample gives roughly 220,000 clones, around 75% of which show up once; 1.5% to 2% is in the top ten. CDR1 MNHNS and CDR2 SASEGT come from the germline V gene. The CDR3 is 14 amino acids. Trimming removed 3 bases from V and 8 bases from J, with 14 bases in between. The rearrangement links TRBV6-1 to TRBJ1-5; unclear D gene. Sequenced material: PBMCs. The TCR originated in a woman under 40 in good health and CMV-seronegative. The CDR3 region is CASSETQPGEPQHF. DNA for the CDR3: TGTGCCAGCAGTGAGACACAACCTGGTGAGCCCCAGCATTTT.